The 18 T cell receptor beta chains reported below all come from one sample, sequenced in a study of OX40 agonist ivuxolimab in advanced cancers. TCRdb's copy holds only in-frame clones and misses some; the assay was immunoSEQ multiplex PCR. In the table there are about 7,700 clones, less than 85% of which are singletons. Material: CD4+ or CD8+ T cells sorted from blood, obtained in a trial of the OX40 agonist ivuxolimab. Receptors were obtained from an adult with an advanced solid tumor such as melanoma, head and neck, liver or kidney cancer.

The chain employs TRBV27 and TRBJ2-7; TRBD2 agrees at 10 bases. V trimming: 0 bases; J trimming: 4 bases; junction bases outside the gene matches: 3. This CDR3 contains 15 residues. Germline assignment: CDR1 MNHEY and CDR2 SMNVEV (reference sequence). In DNA, the CDR3 is TGTGCCAGCAGTTTATCGGCTAGCGGGAGATACGAGCAGTACTTC. Its translation: CASSLSASGRYEQYF.

The chain is built from TRBV27 and TRBJ2-4; 14 nucleotides line up with TRBD2. CDR1 is MNHEY and CDR2 is SMNVEV in the germline V gene (reference sequence). V lost 3 bases to trimming and J lost 5 bases; unmatched junction nucleotides: 18. The CDR3 is 21 amino acids. Written as DNA, the CDR3 is TGTGCCAGCAGTTTTTTCCCCCCAGGACTAGCGGGAGGCGGCGGAGAAAACATTCAGTACTTC. Translating it yields CASSFFPPGLAGGGGENIQYF.

This chain connects TRBV6-1 to TRBJ1-2, with D possibly being TRBD1 (6 bases). This CDR3 has 16 residues. The V and J ends lost 1 base and 4 bases respectively, with 16 bases between them. CDR1 is MNHNS and CDR2 is SASEGT in the germline V gene. CDR3 residues: CASSEVDRMLVYGYTF. The DNA for the CDR3 is TGTGCCAGCAGTGAAGTCGACAGGATGCTCGTCTATGGCTACACCTTC.

The rearrangement links TRBV5-4 to TRBJ2-2; D not certain. V lost 4 bases and J 8 bases, leaving 9 bases between the germline ends. CDR1 SGHNT and CDR2 YYREEE come from the germline V gene (reference sequence). The CDR3 is made up of 12 amino acids. The CDR3 loop is CASSPPRGELFF. For the CDR3, the DNA is TGTGCCAGCAGCCCCCCGAGGGGGGAGCTGTTTTTT.

This clone was seen a few times. V usage is TRBV11-2 and J usage is TRBJ1-1; no clear D. Germline V gives CDR1 SGHAT, CDR2 FQNNGV. V was clipped by 5 bases and J by 5 bases, with 6 bases between them. This CDR3 has 11 amino acids. CDR3 region: CASSLGTEAFF. DNA of the CDR3: TGTGCCAGCAGCCTGGGTACTGAAGCTTTCTTT.

The chain uses TRBV5-6 and TRBJ2-7; no clear D. Looked up from germline, CDR1 is SGHDT and CDR2 is YYEEEE. Trimming pared 2 bases from V and 0 bases from J, leaving 6 bases between. The length of the CDR3 is 13 residues. The CDR3 is CASSLRISYEQYF. The CDR3 DNA sequence: TGTGCCAGCAGCTTACGGATCTCCTACGAGCAGTACTTC.

This clone was found a few times. The V and J genes are TRBV28 and TRBJ2-5, with TRBD1 matching 8 bases. Germline assignment: CDR1 MDHEN and CDR2 SYDVKM. Germline trimming cut 5 bases from V and 5 bases from J; bases unmatched to any gene: 13. CDR3 size: 16 residues. The CDR3 DNA reads TGTGCCAGCAGTCCATGGACAGGGTCCCTCGCGGAGACCCAGTACTTC. This sequence encodes CASSPWTGSLAETQYF.

The V gene is TRBV27, the J gene TRBJ2-2, with D unresolved. CDR1 is MNHEY and CDR2 is SMNVEV in the germline V gene (reference sequence). V lost 3 bases, J lost 1 base, and 6 bases lay in between. This CDR3 is 14 amino acids long. CDR3 loop: CASSLRWNTGELFF. CDR3 DNA sequence: TGTGCCAGCAGTTTGCGGTGGAACACCGGGGAGCTGTTTTTT.

The rearrangement links TRBV30 to TRBJ1-3, with unresolved D. Germline CDR1 is GTSNPN and CDR2 is SVGIG (reference sequence). The CDR3 consists of 12 residues. V dropped 4 bases and J dropped 0 bases, with 4 bases sitting between them. CDR3 loop: CAWKRSGNTIYF. The DNA for the CDR3 is TGTGCCTGGAAGCGCTCTGGAAACACCATATATTTT.

The chain combines TRBV19 with TRBJ2-3, with D perhaps given as TRBD1 or TRBD2 (5 bases each). Trimming took off 3 bases at V and 1 base at J, with 14 bases between the two ends. The germline CDR1 and CDR2 sequences are LNHDA and SQIVND (reference sequence). The CDR3 runs 16 residues. The CDR3 protein is CASSMTGLGRTDTQYF. In nucleotides, the CDR3 is TGTGCCAGTAGTATGACTGGTCTGGGACGCACAGATACGCAGTATTTT.

J is TRBJ2-3 and V is TRBV29-1, with 8 bases aligning to TRBD1. Trimming took 6 bases from V and 2 from J; bases not matched to a gene: 7. Germline lookup yields CDR1 SQVTM and CDR2 ANQGSEA. The CDR3 totals 14 residues. The CDR3 DNA sequence: TGCAGCGTCGCATCGGGACAGGTCACAGATACGCAGTATTTT. Amino acids: CSVASGQVTDTQYF.

The V gene is TRBV27, the J gene TRBJ2-3; 8 nucleotides match TRBD2. The ends lost 4 bases at V and 4 bases at J; junction bases unmatched: 19. CDR1 is MNHEY and CDR2 is SMNVEV in the germline V gene (reference sequence). This CDR3 region has 19 residues. CDR3 in amino acids: CASSSRGGAGVYHADTQYF. DNA of the CDR3: TGTGCCAGCAGTTCGCGGGGTGGAGCGGGAGTATATCATGCAGATACGCAGTATTTT.

In its sample, this clone was seen once. The chain joins TRBV7-9 to TRBJ1-4; 8 bases match TRBD1. This CDR3 has 17 residues. Germline loops: CDR1 SEHNR, CDR2 FQNEAQ (reference sequence). The trim removed 1 base at V and 1 base at J, leaving 5 bases unmatched. DNA of the CDR3: TGTGCCAGCAGCTTAGGGGACAGGCTGCTAACTAATGAAAAACTGTTTTTT. This gives the protein CASSLGDRLLTNEKLFF.

The genes are TRBV6-5 and TRBJ1-2, with a tentative D call TRBD1 (5 bases). The CDR3 loop spans 15 amino acids. Germline V gene data show CDR1 as MNHEY and CDR2 as SVGAGI. In DNA, the CDR3 is TGTGCGTCCGGCAGGCAGGGAAGTGGATACTATGGCTACACCTTC. It specifies CASGRQGSGYYGYTF.

This clone was counted once. V is TRBV6-1 and J is TRBJ1-1; D is possibly TRBD1 (6 bases). Germline CDR1 MNHNS, CDR2 SASEGT. V was clipped by 8 bases and J by 3 bases, with 16 bases between them. The CDR3 spans 14 residues. CDR3 nucleotide sequence: TGTGCCAGCTCCTACAGGGTAGGCGACACTGAAGCTTTCTTT. It codes for CASSYRVGDTEAFF.

V is TRBV7-9 and J is TRBJ2-1; D remains ambiguous. Trimming pared 3 bases from V and 3 bases from J, leaving 6 bases between. CDR1 and CDR2 from the germline V gene are SEHNR and FQNEAQ (reference sequence). This CDR3 region has 13 residues. CDR3 sequence (DNA): TGTGCCAGCAGCTTTACGATCTACAATGAGCAGTTCTTC. It specifies CASSFTIYNEQFF.

The chain combines TRBV7-2 with TRBJ2-3, with D tentatively TRBD1 (5 bases). Deletions cut 1 base from V and 1 base from J, with 9 bases between. This CDR3 spans 15 amino acids. CDR1 is SGHTA, CDR2 FQGNSA, per germline. The CDR3 DNA reads as TGTGCCAGCAGCTTAGTCGTACAGGGCACAGATACGCAGTATTTT. It yields the protein CASSLVVQGTDTQYF.

This clone was picked up one time. The chain is built from TRBV6-5 and TRBJ2-2; D is perhaps TRBD2 (6 bases). The V gene lost 4 bases and the J gene lost 6 bases, with 15 bases spanning the gap. The CDR3 loop spans 15 amino acids. Germline CDR1 MNHEY, CDR2 SVGAGI. As DNA, the CDR3 is TGTGCCAGCAGTTCCATGGACTATGTCGCCGGGGAGCTGTTTTTT. It translates to CASSSMDYVAGELFF.